This T cell receptor beta chain stems from a study of shared clonotypes between healthy human individuals. The CDR3 covers 14 residues. Sequencing used immunoSEQ multiplex PCR; TCRdb keeps in-frame clones, though not all of them. The sample lists about 560,000 clones, just over 75% seen once, with around 12% in the top ten. The sequence derives from a middle-aged woman in good health. Some clones in this sample may be carry-over from other donors' samples. V and J are TRBV21-1 and TRBJ1-2; the DNA was not compared with TRBD1, the D call given in the table. TRBV21-1 is labeled a pseudogene. Sequenced input: PBMCs. The CDR3 nucleotides are TGTGCCAGCATTAGGGGGACAGCTAACTATGGCTACACCTTC. It specifies CASIRGTANYGYTF.